This T cell receptor beta chain is from a study of shared clonotypes between healthy human individuals. With 0 bases removed from V and 8 bases from J, the gap between germline ends came to 8 bases. The CDR3 loop spans 12 amino acids. CDR1 and CDR2 (germline): SGDLS, YYNGEE. The deep-level immunoSEQ assay was used. This table comes from immunoSEQ multiplex PCR, and its TCRdb copy is limited to in-frame clones, with some not included. The table records about 990,000 clones, more than 75% of them present only once. Sequencing was carried out using memory CD4+ T cells from PBMCs. Subset specified: CD45RA-negative fraction. The chain links TRBV9 to TRBJ1-2; the D is unclear. The TCR originated in a man aged 18-30 years in good health. Some clones in this sample may be carry-over from other donors' samples. CDR3 sequence reads: CASSVVGRGYTF. In nucleotides, the CDR3 is TGTGCCAGCAGCGTAGTTGGGAGAGGCTACACCTTC. The full variable domain, rest sourced from reference TRBV9 and TRBJ1-2, is DSGVTQTPKHLITATGQRVTLRCSPRSGDLSVYWYQQSLDQGLQFLIQYYNGEERAKGNILERFSAQQFPDLHSELNLSSLELGDSALYFCASSVVGRGYTFGSGTRLTVV.